Here is one T cell receptor (beta chain) with its context. As yet, its antigen is unknown. These data are taken from a study of T cell repertoires in cytomegalovirus infection. In the study overall: Indications came from public TCR beta signatures; they pointed to CMV infection and to a matching HLA type. General study results and limits: The ex vivo response was dominated by HLA-C-restricted CMV-specific TCR beta clonotypes. Carriers of CMV plus the relevant HLA were identified by cumulative public TCR beta family frequency.

The CDR3 has 16 amino acids. Trimming at V came to 3 bases and at J to 3 bases, leaving 6 bases not matched to a gene. Germline CDR1 and CDR2: KGHDR and SFDVKD. TCRdb reprocessed the reads with MiXCR, giving one entry per CDR3 protein. Of about 740,000 distinct CDR3 sequences listed, about a third are singletons. The gene calls are TRBV24-1 and TRBJ2-2; 7 bases align to TRBD2. Sequencing was performed on PBMCs. The source is a human donor in good health (CMV status not recorded). Some clones in this sample may be carry-over from other donors' samples. This CDR3 is CATSDRLADHTGELFF. The CDR3 DNA reads as TGTGCCACCAGTGATAGGCTAGCGGACCACACCGGGGAGCTGTTTTTT.